This T cell receptor (beta chain) was found in a study of shared clonotypes between healthy human individuals. Findings of the study overall: Clonotype sharing across a few donors was observed for around 5% of naive CD4 clonotypes.

As concerns this clone: Its specificity is unknown.

Per germline, CDR1 LGHNA and CDR2 YSLEER. The CDR3 spans 16 residues. V lost 5 bases to trimming and J lost 3 bases; unmatched junction nucleotides: 13. Assay execution proceeded at the deep level. Data came from immunoSEQ multiplex PCR; TCRdb stores just in-frame clones and leaves some out. The sample yields a few million clones, around 95% seen once. CD45RO-negative, CCR7-positively selected cells formed the naive CD8 fraction, excluding terminally differentiated effector memory CD45RA+ cells. V gene TRBV4-3 combines with J gene TRBJ2-7; 7 bases line up with TRBD2. Input material: naive CD8+ T cells from PBMCs. This TCR was recovered from a man aged 18 to 29 in good health. Some clones in this sample may be carry-over from other donors' samples. DNA of the CDR3: TGCGCCAGCAGCGTCACCCAGCGGGACTCTTTCTACGAGCAGTACTTC. It translates to CASSVTQRDSFYEQYF.